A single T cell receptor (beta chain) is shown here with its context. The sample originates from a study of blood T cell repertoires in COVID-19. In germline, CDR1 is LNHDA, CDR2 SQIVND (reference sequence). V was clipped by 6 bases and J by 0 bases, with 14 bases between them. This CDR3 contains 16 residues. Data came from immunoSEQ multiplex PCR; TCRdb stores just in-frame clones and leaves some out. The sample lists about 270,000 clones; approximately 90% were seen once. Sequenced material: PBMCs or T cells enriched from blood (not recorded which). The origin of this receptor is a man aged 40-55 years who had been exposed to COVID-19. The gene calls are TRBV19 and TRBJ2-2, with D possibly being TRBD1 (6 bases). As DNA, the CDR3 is TGTGCCAGTAGGTATAGACAGGACCCGAACACCGGGGAGCTGTTTTTT. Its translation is CASRYRQDPNTGELFF.